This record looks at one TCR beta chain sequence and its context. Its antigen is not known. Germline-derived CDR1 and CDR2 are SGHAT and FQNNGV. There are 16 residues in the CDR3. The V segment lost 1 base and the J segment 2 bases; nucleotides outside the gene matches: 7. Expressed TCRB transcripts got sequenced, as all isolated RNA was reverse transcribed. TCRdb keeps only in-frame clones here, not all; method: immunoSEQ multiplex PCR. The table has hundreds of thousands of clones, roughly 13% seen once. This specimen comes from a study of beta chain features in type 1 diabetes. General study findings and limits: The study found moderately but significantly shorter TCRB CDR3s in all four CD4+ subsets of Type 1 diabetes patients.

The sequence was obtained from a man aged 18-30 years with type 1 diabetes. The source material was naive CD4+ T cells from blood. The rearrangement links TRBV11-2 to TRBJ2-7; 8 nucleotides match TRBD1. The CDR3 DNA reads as TGTGCCAGCAGCTTAGTGGGTTGGGACAGGACCTACGAGCAGTACTTC. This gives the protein CASSLVGWDRTYEQYF.